This T cell receptor beta chain was retrieved from a study of OX40 agonist ivuxolimab in advanced cancers. The table came from immunoSEQ multiplex PCR; TCRdb's copy has only in-frame clones and leaves some out. The repertoire holds approximately 100,000 clones, about 85% seen once, with 3% to 4% in the top ten. The J segment lost 6 bases and the V segment lost 7 bases, leaving 1 base of the junction unmatched. This CDR3 is built from 11 residues. Germline CDR1 and CDR2: WSHSY and SAAADI. This sequence was found in an adult with an advanced solid tumor such as melanoma, head and neck, liver or kidney cancer. V is TRBV10-2 and J is TRBJ2-5, with 8 bases that match TRBD1. The starting material was CD4+ or CD8+ T cells sorted from blood, obtained in a trial of the OX40 agonist ivuxolimab. The CDR3: CASTRGQTQYF. The CDR3 DNA reads TGCGCCAGCACCAGGGGGCAGACCCAGTACTTC.